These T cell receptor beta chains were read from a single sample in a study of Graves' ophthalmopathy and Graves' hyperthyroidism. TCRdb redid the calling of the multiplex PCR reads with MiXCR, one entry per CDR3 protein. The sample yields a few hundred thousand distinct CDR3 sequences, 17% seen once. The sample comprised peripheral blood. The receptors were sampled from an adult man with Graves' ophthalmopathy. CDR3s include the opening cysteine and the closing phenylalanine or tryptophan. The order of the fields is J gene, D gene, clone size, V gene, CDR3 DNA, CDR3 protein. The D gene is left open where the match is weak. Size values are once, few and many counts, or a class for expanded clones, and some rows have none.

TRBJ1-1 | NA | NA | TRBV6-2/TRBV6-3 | TGTGCCAGCAGTTATGACAGGCGGTTCACTGAAGCTTTCTTT | CASSYDRRFTEAFF
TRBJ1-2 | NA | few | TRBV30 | TGTGTCTGGAGTGCACCTGGCTACATCTTC | CVWSAPGYIF
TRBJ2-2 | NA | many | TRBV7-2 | TGTGCCAGCAGCTTATTACAGGGAGGTGCCGGGGAGCTGTTTTTT | CASSLLQGGAGELFF
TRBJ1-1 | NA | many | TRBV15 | TGTGCCACCAGCTTACGGACCGAGAACACTGAAGCTTTCTTT | CATSLRTENTEAFF
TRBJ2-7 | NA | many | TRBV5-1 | TGCGCCAGCAGCGGGGACGGACAGAGTTCCTACGAGCAGTACTTC | CASSGDGQSSYEQYF
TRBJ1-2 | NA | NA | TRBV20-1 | TGCAGTGCTAGTGTAGCGGGTGAGGGCTATGGCTACATCTTC | CSASVAGEGYGYIF
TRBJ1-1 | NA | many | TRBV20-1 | TGCAGTGCTAAGTTAGGGGGGAACACTGAAGCTTTCTTT | CSAKLGGNTEAFF
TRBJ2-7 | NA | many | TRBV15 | TGTGCCACCAGCAGAGATCTGTACAGGGTGTCATCCTACGAGCAGTACTTC | CATSRDLYRVSSYEQYF
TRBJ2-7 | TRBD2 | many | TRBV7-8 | TGTGCCAGCAGCCACGGACTAGCGGTAGCGTTGAGGGACGAGCAGTACTTC | CASSHGLAVALRDEQYF
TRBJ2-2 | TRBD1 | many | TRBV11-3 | TGTGCCAGCAGCCACCGACAGGGTCCCACCGGGGAGCTGTTTTTT | CASSHRQGPTGELFF
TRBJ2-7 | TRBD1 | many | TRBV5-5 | TGTGCCAGCAGCTACGGGACAGCAGCATACGAGCAGTACTTC | CASSYGTAAYEQYF
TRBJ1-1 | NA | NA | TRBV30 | TGTGCCTGGAGCCCCTCCGGGATTGAAGCTTTCTTT | CAWSPSGIEAFF
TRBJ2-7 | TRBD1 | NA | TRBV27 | TGTGCCAGCAGTTTCACCGGGACAGGGAGCTCCTACGAGCAGTACTTC | CASSFTGTGSSYEQYF
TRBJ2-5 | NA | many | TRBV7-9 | TGTGCCAGCAGCCCGAGGGGGGACTACCAAGAGACCCAGTACTTC | CASSPRGDYQETQYF
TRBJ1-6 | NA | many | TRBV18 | TGTGCCAGCAGCGCCTCCCGAGATTCACCCCTCCACTTT | CASSASRDSPLHF
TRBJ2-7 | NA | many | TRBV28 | TGTGCCAGCAGTTTCACCCTGGGGCAAAACTCCTACGAGCAGTACTTC | CASSFTLGQNSYEQYF
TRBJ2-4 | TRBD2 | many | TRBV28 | TGTGCCAGCAGTCCACGGACTAGCGCCACCAAAAACATTCAGTACTTC | CASSPRTSATKNIQYF
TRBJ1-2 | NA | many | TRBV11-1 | TGTGCCAGCAGCTTAACGGGACCGCCGGCTGGCTACACCTTC | CASSLTGPPAGYTF
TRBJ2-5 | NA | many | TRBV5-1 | TGCGCCAGCAGCCGGGACGAAGTGACCCAGTACTTC | CASSRDEVTQYF
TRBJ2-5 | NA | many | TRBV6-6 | TGTGCCAGCAGTTACAGGCCTGCTGGGGAGACCCAGTACTTC | CASSYRPAGETQYF
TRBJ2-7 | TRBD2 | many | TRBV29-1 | TGCAGCGTTTCCATGGGGGGGGCCTACGAGCAGTACTTC | CSVSMGGAYEQYF
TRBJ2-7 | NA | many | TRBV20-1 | TGCAGTGCTAGAGATTCGGGACCCCCGTACGAGCAGTACTTC | CSARDSGPPYEQYF
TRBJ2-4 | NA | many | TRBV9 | TGTGCCAGCAGCAAAGATCCCCGGGACACCTCACCCATTCAGTACTTC | CASSKDPRDTSPIQYF
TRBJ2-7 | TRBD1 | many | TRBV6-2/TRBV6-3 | TGTGCCAGCAGTCGAAAGCTCCGGGACAGCCTCTACGAGCAGTACTTC | CASSRKLRDSLYEQYF
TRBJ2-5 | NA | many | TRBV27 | TGTGCCAGCAGTTTAGCCCAAGGGGAGACCCAGTACTTC | CASSLAQGETQYF
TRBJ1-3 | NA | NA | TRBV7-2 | TGTGCCAGCAGCGACCCCCGAGTGGGAAACACCATATATTTT | CASSDPRVGNTIYF
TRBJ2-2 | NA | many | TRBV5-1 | TGCGCCAGCAGCTCCACAGGGTCCTTCGGGGAGCTGTTTTTT | CASSSTGSFGELFF
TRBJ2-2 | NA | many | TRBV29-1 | TGCAGCGTTGTCTGGGCTAGCACCGGGGAGCTGTTTTTT | CSVVWASTGELFF
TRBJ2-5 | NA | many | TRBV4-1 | TGCGCCAGCAGCCCAGGGACCTTAGGGCAAGAGACCCAGTACTTC | CASSPGTLGQETQYF
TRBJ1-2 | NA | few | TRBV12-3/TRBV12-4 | TGTGCCAGCAGTTTGGCTAGTCCCTCCTATGGCTACACCTTC | CASSLASPSYGYTF
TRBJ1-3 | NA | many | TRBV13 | TGTGCCAGCAGCCACCCCGGTGGAAACACCATATATTTT | CASSHPGGNTIYF
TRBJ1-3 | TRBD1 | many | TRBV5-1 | TGCGCCAGCAGCTTCGACGCACAGGGGGCCGGTGGAAACACCATATATTTT | CASSFDAQGAGGNTIYF
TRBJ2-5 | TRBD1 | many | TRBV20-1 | TGCAGTGCTCCTCGACAGGGCGCGAAGACCCAGTACTTC | CSAPRQGAKTQYF
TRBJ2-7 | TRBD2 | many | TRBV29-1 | TGCAGCGTTGAAGACGGGACTAGCGGGAATAGGGACGAGCAGTACTTC | CSVEDGTSGNRDEQYF